This TCR beta chain was recovered during a study of T cell repertoires in cytomegalovirus infection. Study-wide background: Public signatures in TCR beta pointed to CMV infection and matching HLA type.

A single record per CDR3 protein comes from TCRdb applying MiXCR to the reads. The data hold hundreds of thousands of distinct CDR3 sequences, with roughly 28% observed a single time. The CDR3 spans 17 residues. V was pared by 1 base and J by 5 bases, with 7 bases of the junction left unmatched. Germline-derived CDR1 and CDR2 are MDHEN and SYDVKM. There are a few counts of this clonotype. Its specificity is unknown. Here the sequenced sample was cultured PBMCs, taken from culture after CMV antigen stimulation. J is TRBJ2-1 and V is TRBV28; TRBD2 matches at 11 bases. The clonotype was recovered from a human donor in good health (CMV status not recorded). Some clones in this sample may be carry-over from other donors' samples. The CDR3 DNA sequence: TGTGCCAGCAGTTTATCCGCCGGGACTAGCGGAGACAATGAGCAGTTCTTC. This codes for CASSLSAGTSGDNEQFF.